This T cell receptor (delta chain) came from a study of Vδ1+ human thymocytes. Study results and caveats: Unlike peripheral blood Vdelta1+ controls, thymic delta-chain sequences included approximately 21% Vdelta2 and few Vdelta3. Thymic TRG and TRD repertoires appeared highly polyclonal. The authors advised highly purified populations and single-cell validation.

This clone has a handful of counts. The antigen remains undetermined. The CDR3 is 22 amino acids. Per the germline V gene, CDR1 is TSWWSYY and CDR2 is QGS. The V end lost 1 base, the J end lost 7 bases, and 37 bases lay between the germline ends. The template was reverse-transcribed extracted RNA. Multiplex PCR used pooled V-gene forward primers and a constant-region reverse primer to amplify CDR3s. TCRdb reprocessed the multiplex PCR reads using CATT. Of 45,000 to 75,000 delta-chain clones detected, over 12% appear once; the ten largest clones hold about 0.4%. After alphabeta T cell depletion, CD3+ Vdelta1+ Vdelta2- thymocytes were sorted. Between roughly 98% and 99.6% of sorted thymocytes were Vdelta1+.

Sequencing was performed on Vdelta1+ gamma-delta thymocytes from the thymus. The subset was: FACS-sorted CD3+ TCRalphabeta- TCRVdelta1+ TCRVdelta2- thymocytes. V usage is TRDV1 and J usage is TRDJ1, with no clear D. The TCR sequence derives from a girl under two years old who had congenital heart surgery. The CDR3 protein is CALGERFDERLAQLRWAVKLIF. In DNA form, the CDR3 reads TGTGCTCTTGGGGAACGGTTTGACGAAAGGCTCGCGCAGTTGCGATGGGCCGTTAAACTCATCTTT.